These 4 T cell receptor beta chains were all obtained from the same sample, sequenced in a study of blood T cell repertoires in COVID-19. Profiling relied on immunoSEQ multiplex PCR, and the TCRdb table lists in-frame clones only, not all of them. Here the sample spans approximately 210,000 clones, roughly 83% being singletons. The material sequenced was peripheral blood. The receptor source for this set is a woman aged 70 to 79 with active or convalescent COVID-19.

The V and J genes are TRBV3-1 (or the pseudogene TRBV3-2) and TRBJ2-7; 8 nucleotides match TRBD2. Trimming cost V 6 bases and J 5 bases; bases outside gene matches: 9. The CDR3 runs 14 residues. Germline CDR1 LGHDT, CDR2 YNNKEL (reference sequence). The CDR3 loop is CASSRSGSANEQYF. CDR3 nucleotides: TGTGCCAGCAGTCGAAGCGGGAGCGCCAACGAGCAGTACTTC.

The rearrangement links TRBV2 to TRBJ2-2; D uncertain. Between the trimmed V and J ends, which lost 1 base and 0 bases, there was a span of 9 bases. CDR3 size: 16 residues. Germline CDR1 is SNHLY and CDR2 is FYNNEI. CDR3 in amino acids: CASSEEGLANTGELFF. The CDR3 DNA follows: TGTGCCAGCAGTGAAGAAGGTCTAGCGAACACCGGGGAGCTGTTTTTT.

The chain uses TRBV2 and TRBJ1-1; D remains ambiguous. Between the trimmed V and J ends, which lost 1 base and 6 bases, there was a span of 9 bases. The CDR3 contains 13 residues. Germline CDR1 reads SNHLY; CDR2 reads FYNNEI. CDR3 sequence reads: CASSEGTVPEAFF. The DNA for the CDR3 is TGTGCCAGCAGTGAAGGCACGGTTCCTGAAGCTTTCTTT.

V is TRBV18 and J is TRBJ2-3, with 7 nucleotides matching TRBD2. The V gene end was trimmed by 5 bases and the J gene end by 4 bases; junction bases not matched to a gene: 9. Germline V CDR1 and CDR2: KGHSH, LQKENI. The CDR3 is 15 residues long. CDR3 loop: CASSGSGAEADTQYF. For the CDR3, the DNA is TGTGCCAGCTCAGGCAGCGGGGCCGAGGCAGATACGCAGTATTTT.